This TCR beta chain was obtained from a study of regulatory T cells in long-lasting Graves disease. This clonotype has ten or more counts. The time point denotes: newly diagnosed GD, antithyroid drugs for less than 3 months. The TCR library was made from RNA that had been extracted from PBMCs in TRIzol. With iRepertoire HTBI primers and Arm-PCR of CDR3 regions, TCR beta libraries were built. TCRdb re-derived calls from the multiplex PCR reads in MiXCR, one entry per CDR3 protein. The data show over 350,000 distinct CDR3 sequences, 14% to 15% seen once. Separately, the same data were catalogued under a study of T cells in Graves' hyperthyroidism and ophthalmopathy.

The source of this sequence is a woman aged 35 to 49 with Graves disease. The sample was peripheral blood mononuclear cells (PBMCs), taken at new diagnosis, from a patient treated with antithyroid drugs.

CDR3 sequence: CASSRGQNNEKLFF. CDR3 sequence (DNA): TGTGCCAGCAGCAGAGGACAGAATAATGAAAAACTGTTTTTT. The V and J genes are TRBV6-1 and TRBJ1-4; weak D call: TRBD1 (6 bases). CDR1 is MNHNS, CDR2 SASEGT, per germline. The CDR3 totals 14 residues. The V and J ends lost 6 bases and 4 bases respectively, with 12 bases between them.